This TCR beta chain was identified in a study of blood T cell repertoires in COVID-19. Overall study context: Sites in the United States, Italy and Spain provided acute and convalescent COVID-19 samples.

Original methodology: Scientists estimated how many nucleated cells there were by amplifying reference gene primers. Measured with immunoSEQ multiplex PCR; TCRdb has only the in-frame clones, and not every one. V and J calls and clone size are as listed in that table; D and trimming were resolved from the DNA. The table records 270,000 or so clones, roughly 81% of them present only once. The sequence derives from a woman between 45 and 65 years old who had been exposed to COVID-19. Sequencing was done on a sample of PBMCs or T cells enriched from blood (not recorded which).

The chain's CDR3 is CAISALTSGGNNEQFF. The CDR3 region has the DNA TGTGCCATCAGTGCTCTGACCAGCGGGGGCAACAATGAGCAGTTCTTC. V is TRBV10-3 and J is TRBJ2-1, with 8 bases fitting TRBD2. CDR1 ENHRY and CDR2 SYGVKD come from the germline V gene. This CDR3 has 16 amino acids. The trim removed 4 bases at V and 5 bases at J, leaving 10 bases unmatched.